These T cell receptor beta chains were read from a single sample in a study of cytomegalovirus exposure and HLA in healthy donors. The protocol was immunoSEQ multiplex PCR, while the TCRdb copy is restricted to in-frame clones and leaves out a portion. The table has 99,000 or so clones, about 83% seen once. What was sequenced was PBMCs. These receptors were collected from a man aged 18 to 29 in good health and CMV-seronegative. Both conserved end residues are part of each CDR3. The D gene is left open where the match is weak. Some rows have no size entry. The others give once, few or many, or a class for an expanded clone.

clone_size,j_call,v_call,d_call,cdr3_aa,cdr3_nt
-,TRBJ1-5,TRBV6-5,TRBD1,CASSPGQGDQPQHF,TGTGCCAGCAGCCCTGGACAGGGGGATCAGCCCCAGCATTTT
-,TRBJ2-7,TRBV10-3,TRBD1,CAISERGQVYEQYF,TGTGCCATCAGTGAGCGGGGACAGGTCTACGAGCAGTACTTC
-,TRBJ1-3,TRBV6-5,-,CASSGTKAGNTIYF,TGTGCCAGCAGTGGCACCAAAGCTGGAAACACCATATATTTT
-,TRBJ2-2,TRBV30,TRBD2,CAWSLAGAGELFF,TGTGCCTGGAGTCTAGCGGGAGCCGGGGAGCTGTTTTTT
-,TRBJ2-1,TRBV6-5,-,CASWPGIDEQFF,TGTGCCAGCTGGCCAGGGATCGATGAGCAGTTCTTC
few,TRBJ2-1,TRBV9,TRBD1,CASSPLLRSGTGEEQFF,TGTGCCAGCAGTCCCTTATTGAGGTCCGGGACAGGGGAAGAGCAGTTCTTC
-,TRBJ2-1,TRBV10-3,-,CAISESSRGLHEQFF,TGTGCCATCAGTGAGTCCTCTAGAGGGTTACATGAGCAGTTCTTC
few,TRBJ2-7,TRBV30,TRBD2,CAWTGTSGRSGEQYF,TGTGCCTGGACCGGGACTAGCGGGAGATCGGGGGAGCAGTACTTC
-,TRBJ2-7,TRBV7-6,TRBD1,CASSLATGGNYEQYF,TGTGCCAGCAGCTTAGCAACAGGGGGGAACTACGAGCAGTACTTC
-,TRBJ2-1,TRBV7-2,-,CASSSGLIIYNEQFF,TGTGCCAGCAGCTCGGGACTGATAATCTACAATGAGCAGTTCTTC
-,TRBJ2-7,TRBV27,-,CASSLWGDLYEQYF,TGTGCCAGCAGTTTGTGGGGAGACCTCTACGAGCAGTACTTC
-,TRBJ2-7,TRBV7-3,-,CASSHGGSAPYEQYF,TGTGCCAGCAGTCACGGGGGTTCAGCGCCCTACGAGCAGTACTTC
-,TRBJ2-2,TRBV21-1,-,CASSKGDSYPVNTGELFF,TGTGCCAGCAGCAAAGGGGACAGCTACCCAGTAAACACCGGGGAGCTGTTTTTT
once,TRBJ1-1,TRBV19,-,CASSPGQSLNTEAFF,TGTGCCAGTAGTCCCGGACAGAGTCTGAACACTGAAGCTTTCTTT
few,TRBJ2-7,TRBV7-3,TRBD2,CASSLGAGPFYEQYF,TGTGCCAGCAGCTTAGGAGCGGGACCTTTCTACGAGCAGTACTTC
-,TRBJ2-1,TRBV28,TRBD2,CASSLYEGSGRSYNEQFF,TGTGCCAGCAGTTTATACGAAGGTAGCGGGAGATCCTACAATGAGCAGTTCTTC
-,TRBJ1-1,TRBV9,TRBD1,CASSATGTAKTGAFF,TGTGCCAGCAGCGCAACCGGGACAGCAAAAACTGGAGCTTTCTTT
-,TRBJ2-1,TRBV5-1,TRBD2,CASSSTSGAYNEQFF,TGCGCCAGCAGCTCGACTAGCGGGGCCTACAATGAGCAGTTCTTC
-,TRBJ1-1,TRBV6-6,-,CASSYLASGTEAFF,TGTGCCAGCAGTTACTTGGCATCAGGCACTGAAGCTTTCTTT
-,TRBJ1-2,TRBV28,TRBD1,CASSGWDRGRGYTF,TGTGCCAGCAGTGGTTGGGACAGGGGGAGGGGCTACACCTTC
-,TRBJ1-5,TRBV4-1,-,CASSQDGRDNSNQPQHF,TGCGCCAGCAGCCAAGATGGACGGGACAATAGCAATCAGCCCCAGCATTTT
-,TRBJ2-7,TRBV28,-,CASSPVLLYEQYF,TGTGCCAGCAGTCCGGTATTACTCTACGAGCAGTACTTC
-,TRBJ2-1,TRBV7-2,TRBD1,CATGQGTYNEQFF,TGTGCCACGGGACAGGGCACCTACAATGAGCAGTTCTTC
-,TRBJ2-3,TRBV10-2,TRBD1,CASSEGDRGTDTQYF,TGCGCCAGCAGTGAGGGGGACAGGGGCACAGATACGCAGTATTTT
-,TRBJ1-2,TRBV28,TRBD1,CASATGGANYGYTF,TGTGCCAGCGCCACAGGGGGGGCTAACTATGGCTACACCTTC
-,TRBJ2-7,TRBV14,TRBD1,CASSQWDSRDEQYF,TGTGCCAGCAGCCAATGGGACAGTCGGGACGAGCAGTACTTC
-,TRBJ2-2,TRBV7-8,TRBD2,CASSRTSGTNTGELFF,TGTGCCAGCAGCCGGACTAGCGGGACGAACACCGGGGAGCTGTTTTTT
-,TRBJ1-2,TRBV28,-,CASSTPSGGNYYGYTF,TGTGCCAGCAGTACCCCATCGGGGGGCAATTACTATGGCTACACCTTC
-,TRBJ2-7,TRBV7-2,-,CASSLALATGEQYF,TGTGCCAGCAGCTTAGCTCTAGCGACCGGCGAGCAGTACTTC
-,TRBJ1-1,TRBV11-3,TRBD1,CASSQGDRVMGNTEAFF,TGTGCCAGCAGCCAAGGGGACAGGGTTATGGGGAACACTGAAGCTTTCTTT
-,TRBJ1-1,TRBV16,-,CASSQSSGGEAFF,TGTGCCAGCAGCCAATCTAGTGGCGGGGAAGCTTTCTTT
-,TRBJ2-3,TRBV6-1,TRBD1,CASSGLPGTGSGTDTQYF,TGTGCCAGCAGTGGACTTCCCGGGACAGGGTCCGGCACAGATACGCAGTATTTT
-,TRBJ2-2,TRBV7-2,TRBD2,CASSLPAGLSTGELFF,TGTGCCAGCAGCCTCCCAGCGGGGCTCAGCACCGGGGAGCTGTTTTTT
-,TRBJ1-1,TRBV23-1,-,CASSHPEGDTEAFF,TGCGCCAGCAGTCACCCGGAAGGGGACACTGAAGCTTTCTTT
-,TRBJ1-3,TRBV2,-,CASSEWGSGGNTIYF,TGTGCCAGCAGTGAATGGGGCTCAGGGGGAAACACCATATATTTT
-,TRBJ2-1,TRBV7-3,TRBD2,CASSLRSLGRASFYNEQFF,TGTGCCAGCAGCTTAAGATCCCTCGGGAGGGCCTCCTTCTACAATGAGCAGTTCTTC
-,TRBJ2-1,TRBV7-9,TRBD1,CASSPQGIYYNEQFF,TGTGCCAGCAGCCCACAGGGGATTTACTACAATGAGCAGTTCTTC
once,TRBJ2-2,TRBV4-3,TRBD1,CASSPGGWNTGELFF,TGCGCCAGCAGCCCAGGGGGCTGGAACACCGGGGAGCTGTTTTTT
-,TRBJ1-2,TRBV4-1,TRBD1,CASSLLTGNYGYTF,TGCGCCAGCAGCCTGTTGACAGGGAACTATGGCTACACCTTC
-,TRBJ2-7,TRBV9,-,CASSARDASAGYEQYF,TGTGCCAGCAGCGCCCGGGACGCTAGCGCTGGGTACGAGCAGTACTTC
-,TRBJ1-5,TRBV19,TRBD1,CASSPGQGRGIGVGQPQHF,TGTGCCAGTAGTCCCGGACAGGGAAGGGGGATAGGGGTCGGTCAGCCCCAGCATTTT
-,TRBJ2-2,TRBV2,-,CANKQSAGSDGELFF,TGTGCCAACAAGCAGAGTGCAGGTTCCGACGGGGAGCTGTTTTTT
-,TRBJ2-7,TRBV15,TRBD2,CATSRGASGSSYEQYF,TGTGCCACCAGCAGAGGGGCTAGCGGGAGTTCCTACGAGCAGTACTTC
-,TRBJ1-1,TRBV5-5,-,CASSLIQENTGAFF,TGTGCCAGCAGCTTGATCCAGGAAAACACTGGAGCTTTCTTT
-,TRBJ2-3,TRBV19,TRBD2,CASSTRGLAESTDTQYF,TGTGCCAGTAGTACCCGTGGACTAGCGGAAAGCACAGATACGCAGTATTTT
-,TRBJ1-2,TRBV7-2,TRBD1,CASSPRTGPTF,TGTGCCAGCAGCCCGAGGACAGGTCCGACCTTC
-,TRBJ2-1,TRBV2,-,CASTPSSYNEQFF,TGTGCCAGCACACCCAGCTCCTACAATGAGCAGTTCTTC
-,TRBJ2-1,TRBV4-1,-,CASSHGALSNNEQFF,TGCGCCAGCAGCCATGGGGCGCTATCTAACAATGAGCAGTTCTTC
-,TRBJ1-5,TRBV19,-,CASRTTGLSNQPQHF,TGTGCCAGTAGGACGACAGGCCTATCCAATCAGCCCCAGCATTTT
-,TRBJ1-1,TRBV10-3,-,CAISEGLGANTEAFF,TGTGCCATCAGTGAGGGGCTGGGGGCGAACACTGAAGCTTTCTTT
-,TRBJ2-7,TRBV30,TRBD2,CAWISGSYEQYF,TGTGCCTGGATTAGCGGGTCCTACGAGCAGTACTTC
-,TRBJ2-4,TRBV29-1,-,CSVRGGSENIQYF,TGCAGCGTTAGAGGAGGGTCAGAAAACATTCAGTACTTC